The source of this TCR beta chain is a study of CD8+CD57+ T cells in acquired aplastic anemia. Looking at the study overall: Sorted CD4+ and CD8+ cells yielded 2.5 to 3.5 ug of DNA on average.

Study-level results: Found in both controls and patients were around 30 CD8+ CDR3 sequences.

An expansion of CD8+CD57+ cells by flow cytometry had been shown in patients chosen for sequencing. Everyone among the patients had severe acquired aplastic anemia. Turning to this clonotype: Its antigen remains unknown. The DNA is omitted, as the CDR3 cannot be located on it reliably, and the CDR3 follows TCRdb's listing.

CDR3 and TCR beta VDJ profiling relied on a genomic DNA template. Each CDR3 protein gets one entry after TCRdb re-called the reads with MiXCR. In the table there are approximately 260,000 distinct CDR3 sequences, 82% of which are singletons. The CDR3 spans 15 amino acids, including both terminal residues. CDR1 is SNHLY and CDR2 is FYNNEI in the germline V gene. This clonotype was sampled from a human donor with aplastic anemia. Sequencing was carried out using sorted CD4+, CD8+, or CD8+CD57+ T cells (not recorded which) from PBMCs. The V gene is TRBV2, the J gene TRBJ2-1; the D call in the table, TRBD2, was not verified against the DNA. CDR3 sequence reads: CASGDGSTDTQYFGF.